This is a list of T cell receptor beta chains from one sample in a study of T cell responses to AZD1222 COVID-19 vaccine. Only in-frame clones appear in the TCRdb table, and some are missing; sequencing was by immunoSEQ multiplex PCR. The profile shows 150,000 to 200,000 clones, around 90% of them singletons. The sequencing used peripheral blood, collected 28 days after the second AZD1222 dose. These receptors were taken from an adult who received the AZD1222 COVID-19 vaccine. CDR3s include the opening cysteine and the closing phenylalanine or tryptophan. The order of the fields is clone size, D gene, V gene, J gene, CDR3 DNA, CDR3 protein. A D gene is named only where the DNA matches it firmly. Only part of the rows carry a size: once, few, many, or a class if the clone is expanded.

>-|-|TRBV5-5|TRBJ1-6
TGTGCCAGCAGCTTGCCCTACACATTGAATTCACCCCTCCACTTT
CASSLPYTLNSPLHF
>-|-|TRBV27|TRBJ2-1
TGTGCCAGCAGTTTATTAGTCCCCGGAGGGTCCACCTACAATGAGCAGTTCTTC
CASSLLVPGGSTYNEQFF
>-|-|TRBV18|TRBJ1-1
TGTGCCAGCGCCCGTGAGGGTGACACTGAAGCTTTCTTT
CASAREGDTEAFF
>once|-|TRBV5-6|TRBJ1-6
TGTGCCAGCAGCGCGGACATCTCCTATAATTCACCCCTCCACTTT
CASSADISYNSPLHF
>-|-|TRBV6-5|TRBJ1-1
TGTGCCAGCAGTTACTTTGCCCAAGGGAACACTGAAGCTTTCTTT
CASSYFAQGNTEAFF
>-|-|TRBV7-9|TRBJ2-3
TGTGCCAGCAGCTTAGGGGCGGGTACGCAGTATTTT
CASSLGAGTQYF
>-|-|TRBV5-1|TRBJ2-5
TGCGCCAGCAGCTTGCTGGCGGGAATACAAGAGACCCAGTACTTC
CASSLLAGIQETQYF
>-|-|TRBV3-1/TRBV3-2|TRBJ1-5
TGTGCCAGCAGCCAAGGGGTCCGGGGTCAGCCCCAGCATTTT
CASSQGVRGQPQHF
>-|TRBD1|TRBV27|TRBJ1-1
TGTGCCAGCACTACCCCACGGTGGGACAGGGGACCAGCTTTCTTT
CASTTPRWDRGPAFF
>-|-|TRBV5-1|TRBJ2-1
TGCGCCAGCAGCCCGCGCACAGGAGAGGAGGATGAGCAGTTCTTC
CASSPRTGEEDEQFF
>-|-|TRBV6-6|TRBJ1-1
TGTGCCAGCAGTTACGCTACCGGGACGAACACTGAAGCTTTCTTT
CASSYATGTNTEAFF
>-|-|TRBV3-1/TRBV3-2|TRBJ2-2
TGTGCCAGCAGCCAAGACCCCAGGAACACCGGGGAGCTGTTTTTT
CASSQDPRNTGELFF
>once|-|TRBV3-1/TRBV3-2|TRBJ1-2
TGTGCCAGCAGCCAAGTTTGGTCTGGGTATGGCTACACCTTC
CASSQVWSGYGYTF
>once|-|TRBV24-1|TRBJ1-3
TGTGCCACCAGTGATCCACGGGACTCTGGAAACACCATATATTTT
CATSDPRDSGNTIYF
>-|TRBD1|TRBV11-1|TRBJ2-3
TGTGCCAGCAGCTTTAGGGGACAGGGAGGTCTAGATACGCAGTATTTT
CASSFRGQGGLDTQYF
>-|TRBD2|TRBV6-4|TRBJ2-1
TGTGCCAGCAGTGACTCGTCGCTAGCGGGGGGGCGAGAGCAGTTCTTC
CASSDSSLAGGREQFF
>-|-|TRBV5-4|TRBJ1-2
TGTGCCAGCAGCCCAGGAGGGGCGGGAAACTATGGCTACACCTTC
CASSPGGAGNYGYTF
>-|TRBD1|TRBV6-5|TRBJ2-7
TGTGCCAGCAGTTACGGGACAGGACTCTCCTACGAGCAGTACTTC
CASSYGTGLSYEQYF
>-|-|TRBV4-1|TRBJ1-1
TGCGCCAGCAGCCAAGTAACAGGGACCATGAACACTGAAGCTTTCTTT
CASSQVTGTMNTEAFF
>-|TRBD1|TRBV5-1|TRBJ2-1
TGCGCCAGCAGCCCCCTTGACAGGGGGCAAAGCGAGCAGTTCTTC
CASSPLDRGQSEQFF
>-|-|TRBV12-3/TRBV12-4|TRBJ2-2
TGTGCCAGCAGTAATAGGCGGGAGCTGTTTTTT
CASSNRRELFF
>-|-|TRBV7-2|TRBJ2-3
TGTGCCAGCACCGGACCGCGGGGAAGGGGCACAGATACGCAGTATTTT
CASTGPRGRGTDTQYF
>-|TRBD1|TRBV30|TRBJ2-7
TGTGCCTGGAACCGAGGGACAGGGAATTACGAGCAGTACTTC
CAWNRGTGNYEQYF
>-|-|TRBV21-1|TRBJ2-5
TGTGCCAGCAGCAAGGGACTCAGAGGTGAGACCCAGTACTTC
CASSKGLRGETQYF
>-|-|TRBV29-1|TRBJ1-1
TGCAGCGTTGCCGGGGGAGGGTTCACTGAAGCTTTCTTT
CSVAGGGFTEAFF
>once|-|TRBV15|TRBJ2-3
TGTGCCACCACCTCGGGCGACGGATCCCGCACAGATACGCAGTATTTT
CATTSGDGSRTDTQYF
>few|-|TRBV27|TRBJ1-3
TGTGCCAGCCGGGACCACTCTGGAAACACCATATATTTT
CASRDHSGNTIYF
>-|-|TRBV10-3|TRBJ1-3
TGTGCCATCAGTGAGGGACGGGGAAACACCATATATTTT
CAISEGRGNTIYF
>-|-|TRBV27|TRBJ1-1
TGTGCCAGCTGCCAACAGGGGAACACTGAAGCTTTCTTT
CASCQQGNTEAFF
>-|-|TRBV27|TRBJ2-1
TGTGCCAGCAGTCCCCGACTAGTAGGCTACAATGAGCAGTTCTTC
CASSPRLVGYNEQFF
>-|-|TRBV12-5|TRBJ2-5
TGTGCTAGTGGTTTGGGACCCCGCCAAGAGACCCAGTACTTC
CASGLGPRQETQYF
>-|-|TRBV7-9|TRBJ1-1
TGTGCCAGCAGGGATCGGACCAATTCGAACACTGAAGCTTTCTTT
CASRDRTNSNTEAFF
>-|-|TRBV7-9|TRBJ1-1
TGTGCCAGCAGCTTAGTGAGGAGGGTTGAAGCTTTCTTT
CASSLVRRVEAFF